This TCR beta chain originates from a study of blood T cell repertoires in COVID-19. A note on this clone: Other DNA variants within this sample encode the same CDR3.

Per the original data handling: Scientists estimated how many nucleated cells there were by amplifying reference gene primers. This table comes from immunoSEQ multiplex PCR, and its TCRdb copy is limited to in-frame clones, with some not included. V, J and clone size derive from that table, while D and trimming were established from the DNA sequence. The sample lists 200,000 or so clones; 65% to 90% were seen once. The germline gives CDR1 SGHTA, CDR2 FQGNSA. With V trimmed by 1 base and J by 2 bases, 3 bases remained unmatched. The CDR3 sequence is 15 residues long. The origin of this receptor is a human donor in a cohort sampled during active COVID-19. The sample consisted of peripheral blood. The chain joins TRBV7-2 to TRBJ2-7, with 9 bases aligning to TRBD1. The DNA for the CDR3 is TGTGCCAGCAGCTTAGGGGGACAGGGCGCCTACGAGCAGTACTTC. Translating it yields CASSLGGQGAYEQYF.